The source of this T cell receptor beta chain is a study of blood T cell repertoires in COVID-19. Overall study context: Acute and convalescent COVID-19 specimens originated in the United States, Italy and Spain. PBMCs, B-cell-depleted T cells, or T cells provided the cDNA or gDNA that made up the material.

This clone was detected only once. The method was immunoSEQ multiplex PCR; TCRdb's version includes in-frame clones alone and lacks a portion of them. The sample carries fewer than 350,000 clones, about 89% recorded once. The source is a man aged 35 to 55 with active or convalescent COVID-19. Sequenced material: peripheral blood.

CDR3 sequence reads: CASSPIPLGRTEAFF. The DNA of the CDR3 is TGTGCCAGCAGCCCAATCCCCCTCGGTCGGACTGAAGCTTTCTTT. V and J are TRBV3-1 (or the pseudogene TRBV3-2) and TRBJ1-1; D gene ambiguous. The CDR3 is 15 amino acids. Germline values: CDR1 LGHDT, CDR2 YNNKEL (reference sequence). V was clipped by 4 bases and J by 5 bases, with 17 bases between them.